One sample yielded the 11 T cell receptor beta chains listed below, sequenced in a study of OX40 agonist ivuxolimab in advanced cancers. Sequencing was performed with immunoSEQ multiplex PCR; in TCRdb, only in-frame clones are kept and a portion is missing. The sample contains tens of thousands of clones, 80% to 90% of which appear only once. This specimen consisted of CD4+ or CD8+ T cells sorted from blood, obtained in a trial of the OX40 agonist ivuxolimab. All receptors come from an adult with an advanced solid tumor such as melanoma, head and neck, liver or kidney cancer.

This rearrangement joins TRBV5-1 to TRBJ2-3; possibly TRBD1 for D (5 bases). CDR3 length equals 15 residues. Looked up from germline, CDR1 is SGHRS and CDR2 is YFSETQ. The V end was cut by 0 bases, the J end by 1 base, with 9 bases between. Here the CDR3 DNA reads TGCGCCAGCAGCTTGGGAGTCAGGGGCACAGATACGCAGTATTTT. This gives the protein CASSLGVRGTDTQYF. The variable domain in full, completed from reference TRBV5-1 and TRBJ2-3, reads KAGVTQTPRYLIKTRGQQVTLSCSPISGHRSVSWYQQTPGQGLQFLFEYFSETQRNKGNFPGRFSGRQFSNSRSEMNVSTLELGDSALYLCASSLGVRGTDTQYFGPGTRLTVL.

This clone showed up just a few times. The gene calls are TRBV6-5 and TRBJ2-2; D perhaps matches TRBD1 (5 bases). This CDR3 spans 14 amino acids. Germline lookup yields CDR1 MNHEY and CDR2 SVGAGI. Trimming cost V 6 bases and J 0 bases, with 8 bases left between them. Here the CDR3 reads CASRKQANTGELFF. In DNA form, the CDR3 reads TGTGCCAGCAGGAAACAGGCGAACACCGGGGAGCTGTTTTTT.

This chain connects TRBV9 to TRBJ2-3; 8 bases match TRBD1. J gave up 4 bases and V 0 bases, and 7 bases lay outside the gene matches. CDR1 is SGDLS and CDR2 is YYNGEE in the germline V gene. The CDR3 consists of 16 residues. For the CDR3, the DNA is TGTGCCAGCAGCGTAGCGACAGGGGTCGGGTCAGATACGCAGTATTTT. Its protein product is CASSVATGVGSDTQYF.

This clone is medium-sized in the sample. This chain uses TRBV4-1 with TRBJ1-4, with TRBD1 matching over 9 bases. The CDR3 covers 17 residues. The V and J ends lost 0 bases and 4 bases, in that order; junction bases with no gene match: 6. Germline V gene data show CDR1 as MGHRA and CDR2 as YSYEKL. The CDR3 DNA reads TGCGCCAGCAGCCAAGAACCTTACAGGGGGCGTAATGAAAAACTGTTTTTT. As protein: CASSQEPYRGRNEKLFF.

The CDR3 protein is CASSVSQVGNEQFF. The CDR3 DNA reads as TGTGCCAGCAGCGTCTCCCAGGTTGGAAATGAGCAGTTCTTC. The V gene is TRBV9, the J gene TRBJ2-1; D is unresolved. Germline V gene data show CDR1 as SGDLS and CDR2 as YYNGEE. Trimming stripped 2 bases from V and 7 bases from J, with 13 bases between. CDR3 length: 14 amino acids.

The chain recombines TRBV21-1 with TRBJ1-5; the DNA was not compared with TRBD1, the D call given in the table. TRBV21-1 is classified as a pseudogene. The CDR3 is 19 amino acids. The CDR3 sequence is CASSKTGQGPLGSNQPQHF. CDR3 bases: TGTGCCAGCAGCAAAACCGGACAGGGACCGCTAGGTTCCAATCAGCCCCAGCATTTT.

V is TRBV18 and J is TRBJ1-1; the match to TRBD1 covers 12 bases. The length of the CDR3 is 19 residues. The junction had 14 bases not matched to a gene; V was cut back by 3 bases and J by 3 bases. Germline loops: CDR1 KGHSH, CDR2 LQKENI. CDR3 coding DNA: TGTGCCAGCTCACCCTATCAACTCGGGACAGGGGGCCTGGACACTGAAGCTTTCTTT. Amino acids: CASSPYQLGTGGLDTEAFF.

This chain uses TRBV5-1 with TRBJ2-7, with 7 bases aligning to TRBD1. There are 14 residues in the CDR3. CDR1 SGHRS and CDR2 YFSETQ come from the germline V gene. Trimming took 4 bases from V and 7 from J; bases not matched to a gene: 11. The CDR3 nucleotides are TGCGCCAGCAGCCCCCAACAGGGGCCGGGGGAGCAGTACTTC. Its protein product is CASSPQQGPGEQYF.

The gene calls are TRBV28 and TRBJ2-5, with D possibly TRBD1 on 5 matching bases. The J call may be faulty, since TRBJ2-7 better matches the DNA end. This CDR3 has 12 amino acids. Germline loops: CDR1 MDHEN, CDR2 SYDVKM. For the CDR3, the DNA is TGTGCCAGCAGTTCACAGGTTCCCGAGCAGTACTTC. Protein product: CASSSQVPEQYF.

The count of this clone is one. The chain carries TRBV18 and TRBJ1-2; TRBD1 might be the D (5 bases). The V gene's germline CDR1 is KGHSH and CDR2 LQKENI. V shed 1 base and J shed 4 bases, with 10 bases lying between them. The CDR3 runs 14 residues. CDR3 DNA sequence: TGTGCCAGCTCACCACGGGGGACTGGCTATGGCTACACCTTC. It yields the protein CASSPRGTGYGYTF.

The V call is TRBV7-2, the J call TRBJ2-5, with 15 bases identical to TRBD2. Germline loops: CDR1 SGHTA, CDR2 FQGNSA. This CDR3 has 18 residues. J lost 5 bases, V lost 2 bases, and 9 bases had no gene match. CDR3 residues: CASSLSRGLAGGRETQYF. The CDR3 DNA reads TGTGCCAGCAGCTTATCAAGGGGACTAGCGGGGGGTCGGGAGACCCAGTACTTC. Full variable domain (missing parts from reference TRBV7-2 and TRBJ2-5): GAGVSQSPSNKVTEKGKDVELRCDPISGHTALYWYRQSLGQGLEFLIYFQGNSAPDKSGLPSDRFSAERTGGSVSTLTIQRTQQEDSAVYLCASSLSRGLAGGRETQYFGPGTRLLVL.